The present T cell receptor beta chain was sequenced within a study of cytomegalovirus exposure and HLA in healthy donors. Points from the study as a whole: V segments that were indistinguishable, TRBV6-2 and TRBV6-3 among them, were omitted from analysis. There were some public TCRs occurring in many donors, but most TCR sequences were rare.

It was with 60 Vbeta and 13 Jbeta primers that the PCR ran. Measured with immunoSEQ multiplex PCR; TCRdb has only the in-frame clones, and not every one. This table has about 160,000 clones, around 72% appearing once. After removal of 6 bases from V and 2 bases from J, the junction contained 9 bases not matched to a gene. This CDR3 spans 15 amino acids. In germline, CDR1 is MDHEN, CDR2 SYDVKM. This clone occurred a few times. The antigen is not known. Sequencing was carried out using PBMCs. The chain combines TRBV28 with TRBJ2-7; 8 bases are shared with TRBD1. The receptor was derived from a female donor in good health and CMV-seronegative. The CDR3 protein is CASRGEDRAPYEQYF. CDR3 DNA: TGTGCCAGCAGGGGCGAGGACAGGGCCCCCTACGAGCAGTACTTC.